The 15 T cell receptor beta chains given below trace back to one sample, sequenced in a study of shared T cell receptors in the human thymus. Measured with immunoSEQ multiplex PCR; TCRdb has only the in-frame clones, and not every one. The table has just under 550,000 clones, approximately 80% seen once. The same sample was also used in a study of human thymus T cells.

Sequencing used thymocytes. All receptors derive from a boy under two years old with a congenital heart defect.

The chain employs TRBV7-2 and TRBJ2-1; D gene uncertain. The V gene's germline CDR1 is SGHTA and CDR2 FQGNSA. The CDR3 loop spans 14 amino acids. Trimming removed 5 bases from V and 8 bases from J, with 16 bases in between. CDR3 DNA sequence: TGTGCCAGCAGCCTCCCCCCTGATGGGCATGAGCAGTTCTTC. It yields the protein CASSLPPDGHEQFF.

DNA for the CDR3: TGCGCCAGCAGCCAAGATCCAGCGGGGGCGACCTACGAGCAGTACTTC. Its protein product is CASSQDPAGATYEQYF. The rearrangement uses TRBV4-3 and TRBJ2-5; 8 positions match TRBD2. The J call may be faulty, since TRBJ2-7 better matches the DNA end. The CDR3 runs to 16 residues. CDR1 and CDR2 from the germline V gene are LGHNA and YSLEER.

This sequence joins TRBV5-4 and TRBJ2-3; 11 bases are a match to TRBD2. The CDR3 totals 16 residues. Per germline, CDR1 SGHNT and CDR2 YYREEE (reference sequence). The V gene end was trimmed by 4 bases and the J gene end by 3 bases; junction bases not matched to a gene: 7. The CDR3 loop is CASSLCSGRGTDTQYF. CDR3 nucleotide sequence: TGTGCCAGCAGCCTTTGTAGCGGGAGGGGAACAGATACGCAGTATTTT.

The chain combines TRBV12-2 with TRBJ2-7; no check of the table's D call, TRBD2, against the DNA was made. TRBV12-2 is reported as a pseudogene. CDR3 length: 16 amino acids. The CDR3 nucleotides are TGTGCAAGTCGCCCGGAGCCTAGCGGTCTGGCCTCCGAGCAGTACTTC. Residues: CASRPEPSGLASEQYF.

V gene TRBV5-1 combines with J gene TRBJ2-1; 11 bases align to TRBD2. The V segment lost 2 bases and the J segment 12 bases; nucleotides outside the gene matches: 7. The CDR3 totals 14 residues. From germline, CDR1 is SGHRS and CDR2 YFSETQ. As DNA, the CDR3 is TGCGCCAGCAGCTTCGGGACTAGCGGAGGCCTGCAGTTCTTC. This encodes CASSFGTSGGLQFF.

This clone came up once. V is TRBV4-2 and J is TRBJ2-3, with 16 bases fitting TRBD2. Germline assignment: CDR1 LGHNA and CDR2 YNFKEQ. The CDR3 consists of 20 residues. The V and J ends lost 1 base and 3 bases, in that order; junction bases with no gene match: 10. CDR3 coding DNA: TGTGCCAGCAGCCAAGGCGCACCGGGACTAGCGGGAGGGGCGACAGATACGCAGTATTTT. It codes for CASSQGAPGLAGGATDTQYF.

The V gene is TRBV7-3, the J gene TRBJ2-7; tentatively, D is TRBD1 (6 bases). V shed 4 bases and J shed 5 bases, with 18 bases lying between them. This CDR3 region has 15 residues. Germline V lookup: CDR1 SGHTA, CDR2 FQGTGA. CDR3 loop: CASSSPGRGSDEQYF. The DNA for the CDR3 is TGTGCCAGCAGCTCCCCGGGCAGGGGATCGGACGAGCAGTACTTC.

The count of this clone is one. The CDR3: CASGTSEYEQYF. CDR3 in DNA: TGTGCCAGCGGGACTAGTGAATACGAGCAGTACTTC. V is TRBV27 and J is TRBJ2-7, with 8 bases aligning to TRBD2. There are 12 residues in the CDR3. In germline, CDR1 is MNHEY, CDR2 SMNVEV (reference sequence). J lost 4 bases, V lost 8 bases, and 4 bases had no gene match.

The chain has TRBV19 and TRBJ1-4; 10 bases match TRBD1. The CDR3 runs 15 residues. V trimming: 3 bases; J trimming: 10 bases; junction bases outside the gene matches: 8. Germline CDR1 and CDR2: LNHDA and SQIVND (reference sequence). The CDR3 DNA follows: TGTGCCAGTAGTATCGCGGGACAGGGGCTAGGAAAACTGTTTTTT. It codes for CASSIAGQGLGKLFF.

This clone was counted only a few times. The chain employs TRBV4-3 and TRBJ1-2, with TRBD1 identical over 12 bases. The CDR3 covers 15 residues. Germline V lookup: CDR1 LGHNA, CDR2 YSLEER. J lost 8 bases, V lost 2 bases, and 6 bases had no gene match. CDR3 nucleotide sequence: TGCGCCAGCAGCCAAAGGGGACAGGGGGCGGAGGGCTACACCTTC. As protein: CASSQRGQGAEGYTF.

V usage is TRBV7-8 and J usage is TRBJ2-5; 13 bases map to TRBD2. After removal of 1 base from V and 4 bases from J, the junction contained 3 bases not matched to a gene. CDR3 length: 16 amino acids. Germline CDR1 SGHVS, CDR2 FQNEAQ. CDR3 coding DNA: TGTGCCAGCAGCTTAGGACTAGCGGGAGGAGGAGAGACCCAGTACTTC. Protein product: CASSLGLAGGGETQYF.

This rearrangement joins TRBV15 to TRBJ2-2; TRBD2 aligns across 14 bases. The germline gives CDR1 LNHNV, CDR2 YYDKDF (reference sequence). Losses at the gene ends were 4 bases for V and 1 base for J; bases not matched to a gene: 2. The CDR3 is 17 residues long. This chain's CDR3 is CATSTGTSGRNTGELFF. The CDR3 nucleotides read TGTGCCACCAGCACCGGGACTAGCGGGAGGAACACCGGGGAGCTGTTTTTT.

The sample holds a few counts of this clone. The chain recombines TRBV7-9 with TRBJ1-4; TRBD1 is a possible D gene (5 bases). CDR3 length: 15 residues. Germline-derived CDR1 and CDR2 are SEHNR and FQNEAQ (reference sequence). V was pared by 5 bases and J by 2 bases, with 12 bases between. The CDR3 sequence is CASSLREGTNEKLFF. In DNA, the CDR3 is TGTGCCAGCAGCCTCAGGGAGGGGACTAATGAAAAACTGTTTTTT. Complete variable domain (other parts from reference TRBV7-9 and TRBJ1-4): DTGVSQNPRHKITKRGQNVTFRCDPISEHNRLYWYRQTLGQGPEFLTYFQNEAQLEKSRLLSDRFSAERPKGSFSTLEIQRTEQGDSAMYLCASSLREGTNEKLFFGSGTQLSVL.

V gene TRBV4-2 combines with J gene TRBJ2-5; the D is unclear. Germline CDR1 is LGHNA and CDR2 is YNFKEQ. There are 13 residues in the CDR3. V was pared by 4 bases and J by 0 bases, with 6 bases between. The CDR3, as DNA: TGTGCCAGCAGCCTTCAGAACCAAGAGACCCAGTACTTC. Translation: CASSLQNQETQYF.

This clone was counted only a few times. J is TRBJ2-1 and V is TRBV11-2, with TRBD1 identical over 8 bases. Germline CDR1 and CDR2: SGHAT and FQNNGV. V gave up 4 bases and J gave up 2 bases; unmatched junction bases: 13. This CDR3 is built from 18 residues. CDR3 in DNA: TGTGCCAGCAGCTCCCAGGGGGCCCTCGGGCGTACCTACAATGAGCAGTTCTTC. It encodes CASSSQGALGRTYNEQFF.